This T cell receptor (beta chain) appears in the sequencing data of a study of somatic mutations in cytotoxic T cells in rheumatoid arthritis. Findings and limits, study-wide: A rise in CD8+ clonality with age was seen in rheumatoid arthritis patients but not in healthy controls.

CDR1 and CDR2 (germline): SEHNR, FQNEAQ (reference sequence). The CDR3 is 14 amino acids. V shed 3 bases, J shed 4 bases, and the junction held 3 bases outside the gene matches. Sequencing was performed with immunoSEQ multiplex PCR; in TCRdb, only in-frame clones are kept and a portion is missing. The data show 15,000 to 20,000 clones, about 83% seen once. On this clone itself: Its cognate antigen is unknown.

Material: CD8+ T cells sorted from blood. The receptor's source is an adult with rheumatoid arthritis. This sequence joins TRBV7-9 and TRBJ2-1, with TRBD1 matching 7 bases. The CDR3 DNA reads TGTGCCAGCAGCTTGTCACAGGGGTACAATGAGCAGTTCTTC. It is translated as CASSLSQGYNEQFF.